One sample yielded the 3 T cell receptor beta chains listed below, sequenced in a study of beta chain features in type 1 diabetes listed by TCRdb under 2018. Library method: the immunoSEQ multiplex PCR assay. All of the isolated RNA was reverse transcribed with the High Capacity cDNA Reverse Transcription Kit, so expressed TCRB transcripts were sequenced. The source is immuneACCESS, and TCRdb retained only in-frame sequences with V and J called. Part of the clones is not carried over; for the studies checked, unresolved V genes explain less than half of this, and the remainder is unexplained. Here the sample has fewer than 400,000 clones; around 8% occur a single time. The ten largest clones add up to around 0.44% of the sample. Sequencing was carried out using central memory CD4+ T cells from blood. The receptors were sampled from a woman aged 18-29 years in good health.

V and J are TRBV7-2 and TRBJ2-2; D possibly corresponds to TRBD1 (5 bases). Trimming removed 5 bases from V and 4 bases from J, with 17 bases in between. The CDR3 consists of 16 residues. Germline CDR1 is SGHTA and CDR2 is FQGNSA. This chain's CDR3 is CASSASQGRSTGELFF. CDR3 DNA sequence: TGTGCCAGCAGCGCGAGCCAGGGCCGGTCCACCGGGGAGCTGTTTTTT. The whole variable domain, remainder taken from reference TRBV7-2 and TRBJ2-2, is GAGVSQSPSNKVTEKGKDVELRCDPISGHTALYWYRQSLGQGLEFLIYFQGNSAPDKSGLPSDRFSAERTGGSVSTLTIQRTQQEDSAVYLCASSASQGRSTGELFFGEGSRLTVL.

This chain connects TRBV9 to TRBJ2-3; D gene uncertain. CDR3 length equals 15 residues. Trimming took off 4 bases at V and 2 bases at J, with 14 bases between the two ends. Germline V CDR1 and CDR2: SGDLS, YYNGEE. DNA of the CDR3: TGTGCCAGCAGCTCCCGGCCGATTTCCACAGATACGCAGTATTTT. Translation gives CASSSRPISTDTQYF. Combining the CDR3 with reference TRBV9 and TRBJ2-3 gives the whole variable domain DSGVTQTPKHLITATGQRVTLRCSPRSGDLSVYWYQQSLDQGLQFLIQYYNGEERAKGNILERFSAQQFPDLHSELNLSSLELGDSALYFCASSSRPISTDTQYFGPGTRLTVL.

The DNA for the CDR3 is TGCGCCAGCAGCTTGGGATCAGGGTTCAACACTGAAGCTTTCTTT. This encodes CASSLGSGFNTEAFF. The chain combines TRBV5-1 with TRBJ1-1, with TRBD1 as a possible D gene (5 bases). The CDR3 length is 15 residues. The germline V gene has CDR1 SGHRS and CDR2 YFSETQ. V lost 0 bases and J lost 2, with 11 bases in between.